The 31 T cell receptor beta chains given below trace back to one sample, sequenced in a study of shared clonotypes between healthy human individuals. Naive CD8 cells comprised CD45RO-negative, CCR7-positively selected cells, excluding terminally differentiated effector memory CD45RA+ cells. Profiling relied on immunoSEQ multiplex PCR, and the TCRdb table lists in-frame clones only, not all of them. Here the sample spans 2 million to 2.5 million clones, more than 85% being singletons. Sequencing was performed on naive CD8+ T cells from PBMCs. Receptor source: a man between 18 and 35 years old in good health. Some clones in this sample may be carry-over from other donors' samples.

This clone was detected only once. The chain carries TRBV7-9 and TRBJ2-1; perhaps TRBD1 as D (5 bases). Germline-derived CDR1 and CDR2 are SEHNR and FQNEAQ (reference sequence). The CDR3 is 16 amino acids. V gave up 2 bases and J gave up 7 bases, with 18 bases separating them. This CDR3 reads CASSLRSGSPQNEQFF. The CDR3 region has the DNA TGTGCCAGCAGCTTAAGATCAGGGTCCCCGCAAAATGAGCAGTTCTTC.

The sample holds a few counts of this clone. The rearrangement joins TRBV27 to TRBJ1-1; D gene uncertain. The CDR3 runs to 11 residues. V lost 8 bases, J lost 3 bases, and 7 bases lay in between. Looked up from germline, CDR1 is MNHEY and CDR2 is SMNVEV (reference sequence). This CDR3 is CASVKHTEAFF. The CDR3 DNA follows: TGTGCCAGCGTGAAGCACACTGAAGCTTTCTTT.

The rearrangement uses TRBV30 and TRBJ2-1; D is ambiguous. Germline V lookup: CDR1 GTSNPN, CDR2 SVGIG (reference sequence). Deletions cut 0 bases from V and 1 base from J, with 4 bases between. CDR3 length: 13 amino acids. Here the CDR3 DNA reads TGTGCCTGGAGTGTCTTGTCCTACAATGAGCAGTTCTTC. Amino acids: CAWSVLSYNEQFF.

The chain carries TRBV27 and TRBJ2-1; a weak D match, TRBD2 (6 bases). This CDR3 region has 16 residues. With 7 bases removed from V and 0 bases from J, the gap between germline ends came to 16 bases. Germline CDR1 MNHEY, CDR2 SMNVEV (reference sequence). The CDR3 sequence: CASTPSTGDSYNEQFF. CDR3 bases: TGTGCCAGCACTCCGTCCACGGGAGACTCCTACAATGAGCAGTTCTTC.

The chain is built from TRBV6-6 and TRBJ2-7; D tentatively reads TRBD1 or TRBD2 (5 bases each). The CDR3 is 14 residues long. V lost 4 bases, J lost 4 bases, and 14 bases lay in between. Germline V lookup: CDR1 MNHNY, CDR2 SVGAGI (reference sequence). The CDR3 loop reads CASSFPAGTYEQYF. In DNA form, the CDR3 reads TGTGCCAGCAGTTTCCCCGCAGGGACGTACGAGCAGTACTTC.

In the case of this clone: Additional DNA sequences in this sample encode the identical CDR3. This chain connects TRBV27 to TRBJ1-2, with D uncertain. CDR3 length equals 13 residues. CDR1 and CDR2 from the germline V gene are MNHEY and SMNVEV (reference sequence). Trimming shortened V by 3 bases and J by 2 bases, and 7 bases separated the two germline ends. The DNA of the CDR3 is TGTGCCAGCAGTTTCGGCCCGAACTATGGCTACACCTTC. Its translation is CASSFGPNYGYTF.

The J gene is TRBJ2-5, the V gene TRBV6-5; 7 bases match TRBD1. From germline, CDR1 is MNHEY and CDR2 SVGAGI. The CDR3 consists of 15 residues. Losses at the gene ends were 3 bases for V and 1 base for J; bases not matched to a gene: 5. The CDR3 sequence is CASSYRDSSQETQYF. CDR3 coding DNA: TGTGCCAGCAGTTATAGGGACAGTTCCCAAGAGACCCAGTACTTC.

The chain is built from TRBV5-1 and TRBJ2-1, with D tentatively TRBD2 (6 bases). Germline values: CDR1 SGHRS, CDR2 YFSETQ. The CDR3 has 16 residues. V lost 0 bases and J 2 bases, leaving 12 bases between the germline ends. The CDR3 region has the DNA TGCGCCAGCAGCTTGGAGCCGGGAGAAACCTACAATGAGCAGTTCTTC. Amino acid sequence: CASSLEPGETYNEQFF.

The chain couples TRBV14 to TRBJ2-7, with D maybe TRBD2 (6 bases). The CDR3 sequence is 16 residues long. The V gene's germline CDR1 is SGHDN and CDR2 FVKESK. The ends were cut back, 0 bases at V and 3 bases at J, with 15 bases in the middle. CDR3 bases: TGTGCCAGCAGCCAAGATGAGAGCGGGCCAAACTACGAGCAGTACTTC. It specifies CASSQDESGPNYEQYF.

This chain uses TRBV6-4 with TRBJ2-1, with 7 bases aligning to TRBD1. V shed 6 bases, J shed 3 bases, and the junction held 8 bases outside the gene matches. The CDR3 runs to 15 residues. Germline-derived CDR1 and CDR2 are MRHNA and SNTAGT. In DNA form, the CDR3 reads TGTGCCAGCAGCGCTAGACAGGGTGTCTACAATGAGCAGTTCTTC. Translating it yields CASSARQGVYNEQFF.

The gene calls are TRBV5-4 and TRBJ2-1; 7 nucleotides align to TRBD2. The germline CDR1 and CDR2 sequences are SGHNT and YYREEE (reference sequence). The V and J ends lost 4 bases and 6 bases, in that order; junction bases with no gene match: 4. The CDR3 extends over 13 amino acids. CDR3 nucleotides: TGTGCCAGCAGCCTACTAGCGAGCAATGAGCAGTTCTTC. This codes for CASSLLASNEQFF.

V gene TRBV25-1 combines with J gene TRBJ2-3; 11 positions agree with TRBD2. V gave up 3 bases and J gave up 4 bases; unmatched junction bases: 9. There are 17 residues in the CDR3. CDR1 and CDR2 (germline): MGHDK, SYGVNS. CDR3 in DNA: TGTGCCAGCAGTGACCGTACCATTAGCGGGAGGGCAGATACGCAGTATTTT. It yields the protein CASSDRTISGRADTQYF.

The CDR3 DNA follows: TGTGCCAGCAGCCTGACCGGGACAGGGACTGGAAACACCATATATTTT. Translation gives CASSLTGTGTGNTIYF. The chain links TRBV7-9 to TRBJ1-3; TRBD1 matches 9 bases. The V and J ends lost 5 bases and 2 bases, in that order; junction bases with no gene match: 7. CDR1 and CDR2 (germline): SEHNR, FQNEAQ (reference sequence). The CDR3 has 16 amino acids.

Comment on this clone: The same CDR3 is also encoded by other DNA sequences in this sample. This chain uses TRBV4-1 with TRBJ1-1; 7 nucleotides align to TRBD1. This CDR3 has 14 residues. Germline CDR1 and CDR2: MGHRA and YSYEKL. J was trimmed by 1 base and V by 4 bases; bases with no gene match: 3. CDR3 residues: CASSLGDRNTEAFF. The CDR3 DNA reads TGCGCCAGCAGCCTTGGGGACAGGAACACTGAAGCTTTCTTT.

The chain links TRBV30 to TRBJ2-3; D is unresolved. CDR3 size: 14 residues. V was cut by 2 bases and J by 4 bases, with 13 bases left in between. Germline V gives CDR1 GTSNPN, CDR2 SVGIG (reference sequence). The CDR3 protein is CAWSRIKHSDTQYF. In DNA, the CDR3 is TGTGCCTGGAGTCGGATCAAGCATTCAGATACGCAGTATTTT.

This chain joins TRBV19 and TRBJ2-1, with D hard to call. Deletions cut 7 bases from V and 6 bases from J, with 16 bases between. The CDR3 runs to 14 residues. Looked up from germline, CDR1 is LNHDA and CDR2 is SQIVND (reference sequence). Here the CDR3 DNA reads TGTGCCAGTACCTACTCGGCGTTCGTCAATGAGCAGTTCTTC. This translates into CASTYSAFVNEQFF. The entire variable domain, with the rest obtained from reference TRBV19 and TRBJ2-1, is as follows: DGGITQSPKYLFRKEGQNVTLSCEQNLNHDAMYWYRQDPGQGLRLIYYSQIVNDFQKGDIAEGYSVSREKKESFPLTVTSAQKNPTAFYLCASTYSAFVNEQFFGPGTRLTVL.

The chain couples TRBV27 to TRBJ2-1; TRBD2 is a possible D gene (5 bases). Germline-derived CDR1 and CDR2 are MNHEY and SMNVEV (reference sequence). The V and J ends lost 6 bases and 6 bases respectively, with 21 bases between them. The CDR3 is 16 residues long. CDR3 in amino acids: CASSFRPNRGSNEQFF. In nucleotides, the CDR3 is TGTGCCAGCAGCTTCCGGCCCAATAGAGGGTCCAATGAGCAGTTCTTC.

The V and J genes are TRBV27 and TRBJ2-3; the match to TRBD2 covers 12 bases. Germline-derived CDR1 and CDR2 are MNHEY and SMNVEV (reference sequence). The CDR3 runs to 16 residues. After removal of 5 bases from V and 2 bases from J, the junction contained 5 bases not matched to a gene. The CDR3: CASSKGLAGLTDTQYF. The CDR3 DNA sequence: TGTGCCAGCAGTAAGGGACTAGCGGGCCTCACAGATACGCAGTATTTT.

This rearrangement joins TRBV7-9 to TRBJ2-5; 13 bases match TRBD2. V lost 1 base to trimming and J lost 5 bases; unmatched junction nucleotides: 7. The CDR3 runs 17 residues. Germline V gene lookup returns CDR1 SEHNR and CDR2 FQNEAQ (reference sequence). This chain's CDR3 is CASSLGTSGSVRETQYF. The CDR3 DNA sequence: TGTGCCAGCAGCTTAGGGACTAGCGGGAGCGTACGGGAGACCCAGTACTTC.

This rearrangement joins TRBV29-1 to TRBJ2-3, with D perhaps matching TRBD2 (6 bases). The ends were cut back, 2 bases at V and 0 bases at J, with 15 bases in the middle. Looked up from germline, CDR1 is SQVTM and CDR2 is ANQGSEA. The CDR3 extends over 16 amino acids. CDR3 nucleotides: TGCAGCGTTGAAATCTGGAGGGACTTTAGCACAGATACGCAGTATTTT. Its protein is CSVEIWRDFSTDTQYF.

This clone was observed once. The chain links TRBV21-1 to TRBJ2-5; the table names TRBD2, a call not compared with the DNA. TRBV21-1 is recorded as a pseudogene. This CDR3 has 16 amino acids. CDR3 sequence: CASIIPLAGFKETQYF. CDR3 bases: TGTGCCAGCATCATACCCCTAGCGGGGTTTAAAGAGACCCAGTACTTC.

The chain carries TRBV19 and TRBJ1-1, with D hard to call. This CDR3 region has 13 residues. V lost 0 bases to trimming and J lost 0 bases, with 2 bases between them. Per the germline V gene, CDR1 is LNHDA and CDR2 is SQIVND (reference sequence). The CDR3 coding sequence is TGTGCCAGTAGTATAGAGCTGAACACTGAAGCTTTCTTT. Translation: CASSIELNTEAFF. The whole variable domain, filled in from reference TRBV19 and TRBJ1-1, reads DGGITQSPKYLFRKEGQNVTLSCEQNLNHDAMYWYRQDPGQGLRLIYYSQIVNDFQKGDIAEGYSVSREKKESFPLTVTSAQKNPTAFYLCASSIELNTEAFFGQGTRLTVV.

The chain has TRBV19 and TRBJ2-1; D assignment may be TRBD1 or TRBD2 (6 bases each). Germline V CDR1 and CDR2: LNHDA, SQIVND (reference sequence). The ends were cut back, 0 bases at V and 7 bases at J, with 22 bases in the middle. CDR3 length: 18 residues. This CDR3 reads CASSIDQRRGEVRNEQFF. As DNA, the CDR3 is TGTGCCAGTAGTATAGATCAGCGGAGGGGGGAGGTGAGAAATGAGCAGTTCTTC.

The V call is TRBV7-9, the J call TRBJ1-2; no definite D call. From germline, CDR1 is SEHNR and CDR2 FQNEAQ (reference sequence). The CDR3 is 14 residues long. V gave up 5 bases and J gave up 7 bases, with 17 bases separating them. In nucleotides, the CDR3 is TGTGCCAGCAGCCCGCATCACATACGATTTGGCTACACCTTC. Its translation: CASSPHHIRFGYTF. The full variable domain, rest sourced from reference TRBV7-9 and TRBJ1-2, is DTGVSQNPRHKITKRGQNVTFRCDPISEHNRLYWYRQTLGQGPEFLTYFQNEAQLEKSRLLSDRFSAERPKGSFSTLEIQRTEQGDSAMYLCASSPHHIRFGYTFGSGTRLTVV.

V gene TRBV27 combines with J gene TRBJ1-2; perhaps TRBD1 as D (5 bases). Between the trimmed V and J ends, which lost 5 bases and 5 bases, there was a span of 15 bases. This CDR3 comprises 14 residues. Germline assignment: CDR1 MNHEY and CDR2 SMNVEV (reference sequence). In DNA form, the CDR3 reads TGTGCCAGCAGTCCGGGACCCTCCTCATATGGCTACACCTTC. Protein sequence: CASSPGPSSYGYTF.

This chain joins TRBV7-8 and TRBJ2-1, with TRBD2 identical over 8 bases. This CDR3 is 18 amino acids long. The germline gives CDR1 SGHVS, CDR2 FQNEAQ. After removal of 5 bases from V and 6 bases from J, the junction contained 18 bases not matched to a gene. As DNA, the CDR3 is TGTGCCAGCAGCGCCTCGGCTTTGGGTCTAGCGGGCTCCAATGAGCAGTTCTTC. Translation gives CASSASALGLAGSNEQFF.

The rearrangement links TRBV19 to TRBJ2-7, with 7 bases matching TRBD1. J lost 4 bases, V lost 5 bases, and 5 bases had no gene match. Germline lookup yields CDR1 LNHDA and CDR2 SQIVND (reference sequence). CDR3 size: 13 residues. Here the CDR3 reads CASSPTGKYEQYF. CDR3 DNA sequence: TGTGCCAGTAGTCCGACAGGGAAATACGAGCAGTACTTC.

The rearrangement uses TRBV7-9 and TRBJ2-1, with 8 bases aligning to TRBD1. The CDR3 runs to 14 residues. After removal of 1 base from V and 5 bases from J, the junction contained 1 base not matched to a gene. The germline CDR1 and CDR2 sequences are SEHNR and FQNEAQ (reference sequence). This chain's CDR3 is CASSLEQGDNEQFF. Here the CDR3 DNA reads TGTGCCAGCAGCTTAGAACAGGGGGACAATGAGCAGTTCTTC.

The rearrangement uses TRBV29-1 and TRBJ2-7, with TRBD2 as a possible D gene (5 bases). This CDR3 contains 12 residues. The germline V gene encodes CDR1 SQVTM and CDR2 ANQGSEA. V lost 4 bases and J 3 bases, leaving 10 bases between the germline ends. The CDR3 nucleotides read TGCAGCGTTGTCGGGGTTGTCTACGAGCAGTACTTC. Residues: CSVVGVVYEQYF.

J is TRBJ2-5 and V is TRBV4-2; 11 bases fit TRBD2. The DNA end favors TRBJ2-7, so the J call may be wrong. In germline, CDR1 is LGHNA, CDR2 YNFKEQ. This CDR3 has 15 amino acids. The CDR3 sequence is CASSQEGLAAYEQYF. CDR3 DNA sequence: TGTGCCAGCAGCCAAGAGGGACTAGCGGCTTACGAGCAGTACTTC.

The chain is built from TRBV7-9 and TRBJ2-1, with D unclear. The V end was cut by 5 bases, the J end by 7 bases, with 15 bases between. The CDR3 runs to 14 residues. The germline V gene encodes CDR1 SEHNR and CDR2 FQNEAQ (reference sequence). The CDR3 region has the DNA TGTGCCAGCAGCATTATGGACCGGCGGAATGAGCAGTTCTTC. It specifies CASSIMDRRNEQFF.